The source of this T cell receptor (beta chain) is a study of cytomegalovirus exposure and HLA in healthy donors. At the level of the study: Of all 370 or so donors who were genotyped, 80% to 85% belonged to the Caucasian-associated ancestry cluster.

The CDR3 extends over 16 amino acids. Germline V gene data show CDR1 as SSHAT and CDR2 as FNYEAQ (reference sequence). Primers included in the PCR were 60 Vbeta and 13 Jbeta primers. The repertoire was sequenced with immunoSEQ multiplex PCR; TCRdb's copy has only in-frame clones and lacks some. The sample carries about 150,000 clones, around 60% recorded once. This TCR derives from a woman aged 55-70 years in good health and CMV-seropositive. V is TRBV7-7 and J is TRBJ2-5; TRBD2 agrees at 9 bases. The J call may not be correct, given that the DNA end is closer to TRBJ2-7. Sequenced sample: PBMCs. CDR3: CASTVQLAGLSYEQYF. The DNA for the CDR3 is TGTGCCAGCACCGTCCAGCTAGCGGGGCTCTCCTACGAGCAGTACTTC.